The next 18 T cell receptor beta chains were all read from a single sample in a study of T cells in Graves' hyperthyroidism and ophthalmopathy. Template material for amplifying TCR beta CDR3 regions consisted of RNA transcripts. HTBI primers were employed in a first-round RT-PCR of the TCR CDR3. TCRdb redid the calling of the multiplex PCR reads with MiXCR, one entry per CDR3 protein. This sample has 500,000 to 650,000 distinct CDR3 sequences, with 46% found just once. Material for sequencing was peripheral blood or thyroid tissue (not recorded which). The receptors derive from an adult woman with Graves' disease, either hyperthyroidism or ophthalmopathy (not recorded which).

This rearrangement joins TRBV12-3 or TRBV12-4 to TRBJ1-1, with D perhaps TRBD1 (5 bases). CDR3 length: 14 amino acids. The V gene lost 1 base and the J gene lost 6 bases, with 12 bases spanning the gap. The CDR3, as DNA: TGTGCCAGCAGTTTAGGAGCTCGGGGGGCTGAAGCTTTCTTT. Protein: CASSLGARGAEAFF.

The CDR3 sequence is CASSLTESLHF. The CDR3 DNA is TGTGCCAGCAGCTTAACGGAATCCCTCCACTTT. The chain carries TRBV7-2 and TRBJ1-6; D uncertain. CDR3 size: 11 residues. V lost 2 bases, J lost 14 bases, and 7 bases lay in between. Germline CDR1 SGHTA, CDR2 FQGNSA.

This clonotype was picked up one time. One end of the junction fails to match germline, which may point to a read error. This chain links TRBV11-1 with TRBJ2-5; the match to TRBD2 covers 8 bases. Germline V gene sequence: CDR1 SGHAT, CDR2 FQDESV (reference sequence). The CDR3 is 16 amino acids. CDR3 loop: CASTRGSGTWGETRYF. CDR3 nucleotide sequence: TGTGCCAGCACTAGGGGTAGCGGGACCTGGGGGGAGACCCGGTACTTC.

This clonotype was observed a few times. V gene TRBV9 combines with J gene TRBJ2-2; D ambiguous. Germline V gene data show CDR1 as SGDLS and CDR2 as YYNGEE. V was trimmed by 0 bases and J by 6 bases, leaving 9 bases between them. The CDR3 runs to 14 residues. The CDR3, as DNA: TGTGCCAGCAGCGTAGAGTGGGCAGCCGGGGAGCTGTTTTTT. This codes for CASSVEWAAGELFF.

This clonotype was counted once. The chain links TRBV7-9 to TRBJ1-2, with 8 bases lining up with TRBD1. The germline V gene encodes CDR1 SEHNR and CDR2 FQNEAQ (reference sequence). The CDR3 has 14 amino acids. Trimming took 5 bases from V and 7 from J; bases not matched to a gene: 9. CDR3 sequence (DNA): TGTGCCAGCAGCGAGGGACAGGACTGGGGTGGCTACACCTTC. It encodes CASSEGQDWGGYTF.

This chain connects TRBV5-1 to TRBJ2-7; 11 positions match TRBD2. Per the germline V gene, CDR1 is SGHRS and CDR2 is YFSETQ. This CDR3 is 17 amino acids long. Losses at the gene ends were 4 bases for V and 0 bases for J; bases not matched to a gene: 9. Here the CDR3 DNA reads TGCGCCAGCAGCCGCGGGCAACTAGCGGGAGACTCCTACGAGCAGTACTTC. The encoded protein is CASSRGQLAGDSYEQYF.

This rearrangement joins TRBV19 to TRBJ1-1; unclear D gene. This CDR3 has 14 amino acids. Germline V gives CDR1 LNHDA, CDR2 SQIVND (reference sequence). V dropped 5 bases and J dropped 1 base, with 11 bases sitting between them. CDR3 nucleotides: TGTGCCAGTAGTGTTAGACCGGAGAACACTGAAGCTTTCTTT. This gives the protein CASSVRPENTEAFF.

This clonotype has ten or more counts. The chain has TRBV20-1 and TRBJ2-7; the D is unclear. Germline loops: CDR1 DFQATT, CDR2 SNEGSKA (reference sequence). Trimming took 5 bases from V and 4 from J, leaving 18 bases between them. The CDR3 sequence is 14 residues long. The CDR3 DNA follows: TGCAGTGCTTTCATGCGGCAGAAGGATTACGAGCAGTACTTC. Protein product: CSAFMRQKDYEQYF.

In DNA, the CDR3 is TGTGCCAGCAGCTTAGGTCCATTGGGACAGGGGCGGTCTGAAGCTTTCTTT. Translated: CASSLGPLGQGRSEAFF. The V gene is TRBV7-2, the J gene TRBJ1-1, with 10 bases aligning to TRBD1. The CDR3 covers 17 residues. Germline V lookup: CDR1 SGHTA, CDR2 FQGNSA. The ends lost 1 base at V and 6 bases at J; junction bases unmatched: 11.

V gene TRBV27 combines with J gene TRBJ2-7; TRBD1 or TRBD2 may be the D gene (5 bases each). The V gene's germline CDR1 is MNHEY and CDR2 SMNVEV (reference sequence). Trimming took 4 bases from V and 2 from J, leaving 12 bases between them. CDR3 size: 14 residues. CDR3: CASSWSGATYEQYF. The CDR3, as DNA: TGTGCCAGCAGTTGGTCCGGGGCAACCTACGAGCAGTACTTC.

This clonotype was found once. In DNA form, the CDR3 reads TGCAGCGTTGAAGGGAACGAGGTCTACGAGCAGTACTTC. This gives the protein CSVEGNEVYEQYF. The gene calls are TRBV29-1 and TRBJ2-7; D unclear. Per the germline V gene, CDR1 is SQVTM and CDR2 is ANQGSEA. The V and J ends lost 1 base and 3 bases respectively, with 10 bases between them. This CDR3 is built from 13 residues.

The rearrangement links TRBV20-1 to TRBJ2-7; D not resolved. The V end lost 7 bases, the J end lost 2 bases, and 18 bases lay between the germline ends. The germline CDR1 and CDR2 sequences are DFQATT and SNEGSKA (reference sequence). The CDR3 loop spans 14 amino acids. The CDR3 nucleotides are TGCAGTGTCCTCACTATGGGCAGTCCCTACGAGCAGTACTTC. Amino acid sequence: CSVLTMGSPYEQYF.

This clonotype has just a few counts. The chain recombines TRBV10-3 with TRBJ1-2; 8 bases match TRBD1. The germline gives CDR1 ENHRY, CDR2 SYGVKD. The trim removed 8 bases at V and 0 bases at J, leaving 8 bases unmatched. The length of the CDR3 is 15 residues. CDR3 nucleotide sequence: TGTGCCATCGGGGTACAGGGGGGAGCTAACTATGGCTACACCTTC. Translating gives CAIGVQGGANYGYTF.

V and J are TRBV6-6 and TRBJ1-5, with unresolved D. The germline V gene has CDR1 MNHNY and CDR2 SVGAGI (reference sequence). V shed 4 bases and J shed 2 bases, with 21 bases lying between them. The length of the CDR3 is 18 residues. CDR3 residues: CASSLQADDPGGNQPQHF. The DNA for the CDR3 is TGTGCCAGCAGTTTACAAGCGGACGACCCCGGGGGCAATCAGCCCCAGCATTTT.

Comments on this clonotype: Mismatch with germline at one junction end may stem from a read error. This rearrangement joins TRBV10-3 to TRBJ2-1, with D unclear. Germline CDR1 is ENHRY and CDR2 is SYGVKD. The CDR3 is made up of 13 amino acids. The CDR3: CGISESRNNEQFF. The CDR3 coding sequence is TGTGGCATCAGTGAGTCTCGGAACAATGAGCAGTTCTTC.

This clonotype was observed many times. This chain links TRBV12-3 or TRBV12-4 with TRBJ1-4, with D hard to call. The CDR3 has 12 residues. V lost 3 bases and J lost 7, with 6 bases in between. The CDR3 coding sequence is TGTGCCAGCAGTTTTCGACCTGAAAAACTGTTTTTT. Translated, it gives CASSFRPEKLFF.

The sample holds many counts of this clonotype. The rearrangement links TRBV4-2 to TRBJ2-5; 7 bases line up with TRBD2. Germline-derived CDR1 and CDR2 are LGHNA and YNFKEQ. Trimming removed 1 base from V and 9 bases from J; junction bases left unmatched: 5. CDR3 size: 13 residues. CDR3 region: CASSQGLAEPQYF. The CDR3 DNA sequence: TGTGCCAGCAGCCAAGGGCTAGCGGAGCCCCAGTACTTC.

In this sample, this clonotype turned up many times. V usage is TRBV12-3 or TRBV12-4 and J usage is TRBJ1-1; D possibly corresponds to TRBD1 (6 bases). The V and J ends lost 6 bases and 1 base respectively, with 15 bases between them. CDR3 length equals 15 residues. The CDR3, as DNA: TGTGCCAGCAGCCGGGACATCCGATGGAACACTGAAGCTTTCTTT. Translated: CASSRDIRWNTEAFF.